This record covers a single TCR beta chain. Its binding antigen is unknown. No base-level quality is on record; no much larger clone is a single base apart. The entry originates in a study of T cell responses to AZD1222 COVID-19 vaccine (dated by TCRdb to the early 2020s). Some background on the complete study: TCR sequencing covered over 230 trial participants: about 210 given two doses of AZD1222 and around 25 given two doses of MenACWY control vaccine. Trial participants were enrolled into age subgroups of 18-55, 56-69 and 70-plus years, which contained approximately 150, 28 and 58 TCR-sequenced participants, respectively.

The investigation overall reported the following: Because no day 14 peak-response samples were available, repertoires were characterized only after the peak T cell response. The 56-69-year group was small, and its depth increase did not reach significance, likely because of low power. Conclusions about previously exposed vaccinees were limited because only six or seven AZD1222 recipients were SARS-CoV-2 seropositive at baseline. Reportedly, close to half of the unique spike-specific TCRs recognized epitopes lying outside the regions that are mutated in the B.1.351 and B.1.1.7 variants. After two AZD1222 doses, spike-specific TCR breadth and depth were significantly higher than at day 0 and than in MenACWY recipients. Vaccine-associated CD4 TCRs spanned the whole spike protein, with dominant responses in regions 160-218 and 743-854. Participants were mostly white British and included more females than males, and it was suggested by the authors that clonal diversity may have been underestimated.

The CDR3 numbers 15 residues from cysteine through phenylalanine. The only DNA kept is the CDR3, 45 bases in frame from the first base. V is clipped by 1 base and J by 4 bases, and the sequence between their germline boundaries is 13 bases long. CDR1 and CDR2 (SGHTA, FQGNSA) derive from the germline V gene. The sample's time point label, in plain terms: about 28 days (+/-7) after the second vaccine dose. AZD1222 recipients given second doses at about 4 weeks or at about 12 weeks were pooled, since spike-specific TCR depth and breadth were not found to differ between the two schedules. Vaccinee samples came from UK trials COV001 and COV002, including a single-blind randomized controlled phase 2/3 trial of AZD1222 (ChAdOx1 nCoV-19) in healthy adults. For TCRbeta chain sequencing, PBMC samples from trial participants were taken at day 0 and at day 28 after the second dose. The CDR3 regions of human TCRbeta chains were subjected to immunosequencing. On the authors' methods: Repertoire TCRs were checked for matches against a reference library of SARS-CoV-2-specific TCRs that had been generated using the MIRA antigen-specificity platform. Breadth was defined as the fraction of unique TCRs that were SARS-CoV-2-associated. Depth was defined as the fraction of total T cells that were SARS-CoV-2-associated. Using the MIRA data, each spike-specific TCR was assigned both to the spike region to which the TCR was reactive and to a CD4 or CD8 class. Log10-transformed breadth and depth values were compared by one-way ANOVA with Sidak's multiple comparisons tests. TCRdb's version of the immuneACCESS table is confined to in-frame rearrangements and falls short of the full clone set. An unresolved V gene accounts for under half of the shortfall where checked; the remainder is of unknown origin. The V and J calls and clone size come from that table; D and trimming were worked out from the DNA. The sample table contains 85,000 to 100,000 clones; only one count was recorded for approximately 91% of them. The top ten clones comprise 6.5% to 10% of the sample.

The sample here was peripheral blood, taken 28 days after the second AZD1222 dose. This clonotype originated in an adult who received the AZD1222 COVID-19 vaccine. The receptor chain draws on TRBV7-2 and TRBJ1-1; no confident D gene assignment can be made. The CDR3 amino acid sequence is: CASSLDYGRGTEAFF. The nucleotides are TGTGCCAGCAGCTTAGACTATGGCCGGGGCACTGAAGCTTTCTTT.